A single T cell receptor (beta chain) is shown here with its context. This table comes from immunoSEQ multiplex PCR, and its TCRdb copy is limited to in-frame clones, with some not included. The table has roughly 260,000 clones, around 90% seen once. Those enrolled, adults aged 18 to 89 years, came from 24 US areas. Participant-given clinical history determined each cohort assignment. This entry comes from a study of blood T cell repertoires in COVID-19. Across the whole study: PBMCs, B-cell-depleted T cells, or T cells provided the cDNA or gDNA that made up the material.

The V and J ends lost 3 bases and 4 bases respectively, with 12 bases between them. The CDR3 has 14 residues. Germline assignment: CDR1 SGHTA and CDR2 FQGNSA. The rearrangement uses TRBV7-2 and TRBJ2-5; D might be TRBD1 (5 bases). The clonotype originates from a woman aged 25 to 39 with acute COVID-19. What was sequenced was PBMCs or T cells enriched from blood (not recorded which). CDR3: CASSFESGLETQYF. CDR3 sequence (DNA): TGTGCCAGCAGCTTTGAATCAGGGTTAGAGACCCAGTACTTC.